This T cell receptor (beta chain) originates from a study of PD-L1 blockade in urothelial cancer. Study overall: Atezolizumab 1,200 mg was given intravenously every 3 weeks, starting 2014. About nine tenths of the roughly 30 patients were men who had bladder-origin urothelial cancer. As for prior chemotherapy regimens, patients had received 0 to 3.

Germline V gives CDR1 GTSNPN, CDR2 SVGIG (reference sequence). V trimming: 3 bases; J trimming: 5 bases; junction bases outside the gene matches: 3. The CDR3 is 13 amino acids. In regard to this clone: Its antigen is unidentified.

The method was immunoSEQ multiplex PCR; TCRdb's version includes in-frame clones alone and lacks a portion of them. The sample records approximately 79,000 clones, about 85% being singletons. Study-wide points: Below-median pretreatment blood TCR clonality was associated with improved progression-free and overall survival.

The time point here: pretreatment peripheral blood. Sequenced material: PBMCs, taken around atezolizumab (anti-PD-L1) treatment. The chain combines TRBV30 with TRBJ2-1, with TRBD2 identical over 8 bases. The sequence derives from a man between 40 and 49 years old with urothelial cancer. The CDR3 sequence is CAWSGLAHNEQFF. CDR3 sequence (DNA): TGTGCCTGGAGCGGACTAGCTCACAATGAGCAGTTCTTC. The full variable domain, completed using reference TRBV30 and TRBJ2-1, is SQTIHQWPATLVQPVGSPLSLECTVEGTSNPNLYWYRQAAGRGLQLLFYSVGIGQISSEVPQNLSASRPQDRQFILSSKKLLLSDSGFYLCAWSGLAHNEQFFGPGTRLTVL.